This TCR beta chain was sequenced in a study of PD-L1 blockade in urothelial cancer. Study-level information: The researchers analyzed blood 3 weeks (second dose) and 6 weeks after treatment start.

General study points: Tumor-associated TCR clones expanded more in blood at 3 weeks in patients with durable benefit.

There are a few counts of this clone. Its antigen is as yet unknown. Germline-derived CDR1 and CDR2 are MNHEY and SVGAGI. This CDR3 region has 15 residues. The V and J ends lost 6 bases and 0 bases respectively, with 13 bases between them. Time point here: pretreatment peripheral blood. Measured with immunoSEQ multiplex PCR; TCRdb has only the in-frame clones, and not every one. Of about 72,000 clones listed, more than 75% are singletons. The chain recombines TRBV6-5 with TRBJ2-3, with a tentative D call TRBD1 (5 bases). The sequence was obtained from a man between 60 and 70 years old with urothelial cancer. This specimen was PBMCs, taken around atezolizumab (anti-PD-L1) treatment. CDR3 region: CASRPRTSSTDTQYF. DNA of the CDR3: TGTGCCAGCAGGCCGCGGACATCGAGCACAGATACGCAGTATTTT.